This entry concerns a single T cell receptor beta chain. These data belong to a study of CD8 T cells in Susac syndrome. Random hexamers were used to reverse transcribe roughly 0.45 to 1 ug of RNA. By means of immunoSEQ multiplex PCR, TCR beta CDR3 spanning 54 Vbeta and 13 Jbeta underwent amplification. Via MiXCR, TCRdb re-called the immunoSEQ multiplex PCR reads, giving one row per CDR3 protein. Of 100,000 to 150,000 distinct CDR3 sequences listed, just under 95% are singletons. This clonotype was sampled from a human donor with multiple sclerosis. The material sequenced was CD4+ T cells from PBMCs.

The CDR3 here is CAFPGIIGGYTF. The CDR3 bases are TGTGCCTTTCCAGGGATTATTGGAGGCTACACCTTC. This rearrangement joins TRBV30 to TRBJ1-2, with D possibly TRBD1 on 5 matching bases. V was pared by 7 bases and J by 8 bases, with 17 bases between. Per germline, CDR1 GTSNPN and CDR2 SVGIG (reference sequence). The CDR3 spans 12 residues.